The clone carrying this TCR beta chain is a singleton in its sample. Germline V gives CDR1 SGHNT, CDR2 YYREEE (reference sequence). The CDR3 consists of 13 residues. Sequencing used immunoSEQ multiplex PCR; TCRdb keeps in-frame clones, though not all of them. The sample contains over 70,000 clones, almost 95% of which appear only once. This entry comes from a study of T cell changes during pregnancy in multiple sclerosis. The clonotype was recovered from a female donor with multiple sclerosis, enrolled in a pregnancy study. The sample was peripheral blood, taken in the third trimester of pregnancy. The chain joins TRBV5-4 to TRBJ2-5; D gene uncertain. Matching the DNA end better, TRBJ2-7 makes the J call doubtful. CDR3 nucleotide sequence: TGTGCCAGCAGCTTGGAGGTAAACTACGAGCAGTACTTC. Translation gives CASSLEVNYEQYF.